One and the same sample provided the 13 T cell receptor beta chains below, sequenced in a study of cytotoxic CD8 clonotypes in ibrutinib-treated CLL. Profiled with immunoSEQ multiplex PCR; TCRdb holds only in-frame clones, not every one. The sample lists about 25,000 clones, about 82% occurring once. The input for sequencing was PBMCs, taken after 24 months of ibrutinib treatment. These receptors came from a human donor with chronic lymphocytic leukemia.

This chain joins TRBV5-4 and TRBJ2-5; TRBD1 matches 8 bases. The germline V gene has CDR1 SGHNT and CDR2 YYREEE (reference sequence). This CDR3 has 14 residues. V shed 4 bases, J shed 1 base, and the junction held 3 bases outside the gene matches. The CDR3 protein is CASSPTGGQETQYF. The CDR3 DNA follows: TGTGCCAGCAGCCCAACAGGGGGCCAAGAGACCCAGTACTTC.

The count of this clone is one. This chain uses TRBV12-5 with TRBJ1-2; D not resolved. Trimming left V 2 bases short and J 8 bases short, with 9 bases between. CDR3 length: 12 residues. Germline loops: CDR1 LGHNT, CDR2 FRNRAP. The CDR3 sequence: CASGLSSQGYTF. CDR3 DNA sequence: TGTGCTAGTGGTTTGAGCTCCCAGGGCTACACCTTC. Full variable domain (missing parts from reference TRBV12-5 and TRBJ1-2): DARVTQTPRHKVTEMGQEVTMRCQPILGHNTVFWYRQTMMQGLELLAYFRNRAPLDDSGMPKDRFSAEMPDATLATLKIQPSEPRDSAVYFCASGLSSQGYTFGSGTRLTVV.

The chain uses TRBV5-8 and TRBJ2-5; D unresolved. TRBJ2-7 matches the DNA end more closely, so the J call is doubtful. This CDR3 has 15 amino acids. Germline-derived CDR1 and CDR2 are SGHTS and YDEGEE. The CDR3 DNA reads as TGTGCCAGCAGCTTGGTAGGCCACCTCGCCTACGAGCAGTACTTC. As protein: CASSLVGHLAYEQYF.

J is TRBJ1-1 and V is TRBV11-2; D gene unclear. CDR1 and CDR2 from the germline V gene are SGHAT and FQNNGV. The CDR3 covers 14 residues. Trimming cost V 1 base and J 6 bases, with 12 bases left between them. CDR3: CASSLGLGRAEAFF. The CDR3 bases are TGTGCCAGCAGCTTAGGGTTGGGAAGGGCTGAAGCTTTCTTT. The entire variable domain, with the rest obtained from reference TRBV11-2 and TRBJ1-1, is as follows: EAGVAQSPRYKIIEKRQSVAFWCNPISGHATLYWYQQILGQGPKLLIQFQNNGVVDDSQLPKDRFSAERLKGVDSTLKIQPAKLEDSAVYLCASSLGLGRAEAFFGQGTRLTVV.

The CDR3 loop is CASSPGTLQETQYF. CDR3 sequence (DNA): TGCGCCAGCAGCCCGGGGACACTTCAAGAGACCCAGTACTTC. This chain uses TRBV5-1 with TRBJ2-5; weak D call: TRBD1 (6 bases). The CDR3 sequence is 14 residues long. The V gene lost 4 bases and the J gene lost 2 bases, with 12 bases spanning the gap. Germline assignment: CDR1 SGHRS and CDR2 YFSETQ.

The V and J genes are TRBV29-1 and TRBJ2-7; no clear D. Trimming cost V 4 bases and J 6 bases, with 10 bases left between them. Germline CDR1 SQVTM, CDR2 ANQGSEA. This CDR3 has 11 residues. CDR3 nucleotides: TGCAGCGTTGTAAAGGGATCCGAGCAGTACTTC. It encodes CSVVKGSEQYF.

The V gene is TRBV28, the J gene TRBJ2-2; 7 positions agree with TRBD1. Per the germline V gene, CDR1 is MDHEN and CDR2 is SYDVKM. The CDR3 spans 13 residues. V shed 6 bases, J shed 7 bases, and the junction held 5 bases outside the gene matches. The CDR3 sequence is CASRSDRVGELFF. CDR3 coding DNA: TGTGCCAGCAGATCTGACAGGGTCGGGGAGCTGTTTTTT.

This clone showed up just once. The rearrangement uses TRBV2 and TRBJ1-2; D gene unclear. V was clipped by 6 bases and J by 2 bases, with 10 bases between them. The germline CDR1 and CDR2 sequences are SNHLY and FYNNEI. The CDR3 is 13 residues long. The CDR3 DNA sequence: TGTGCCAGCAGCCCGACGGCAAACTATGGCTACACCTTC. It translates to CASSPTANYGYTF. Drawing the rest from reference TRBV2 and TRBJ1-2, the complete variable domain is EPEVTQTPSHQVTQMGQEVILRCVPISNHLYFYWYRQILGQKVEFLVSFYNNEISEKSEIFDDQFSVERPDGSNFTLKIRSTKLEDSAMYFCASSPTANYGYTFGSGTRLTVV.

This chain joins TRBV18 and TRBJ1-3, with unresolved D. The ends were cut back, 5 bases at V and 1 base at J, with 9 bases in the middle. The CDR3 runs 14 residues. CDR1 is KGHSH and CDR2 is LQKENI in the germline V gene. CDR3 DNA: TGTGCCAGCTCAAAAATGGGATCTGGAAACACCATATATTTT. Translation: CASSKMGSGNTIYF.

In its sample, this clone was seen a few times. The chain uses TRBV5-1 and TRBJ1-2; D might be TRBD1 (5 bases). The V end was cut by 1 base, the J end by 7 bases, with 8 bases between. The germline V gene encodes CDR1 SGHRS and CDR2 YFSETQ. The CDR3 spans 12 residues. The CDR3 protein is CASSLSQGGYTF. Here the CDR3 DNA reads TGCGCCAGCAGCTTGTCTCAGGGTGGCTACACCTTC.

The chain joins TRBV5-1 to TRBJ2-1, with D possibly matching TRBD2 (6 bases). V lost 1 base to trimming and J lost 7 bases, with 9 bases between them. This CDR3 spans 13 amino acids. Germline CDR1 is SGHRS and CDR2 is YFSETQ. The CDR3 coding sequence is TGCGCCAGCAGCTTGATCGCGGGAAATGAGCAGTTCTTC. This codes for CASSLIAGNEQFF.

This chain joins TRBV4-1 and TRBJ2-7; no clear D gene. Trimming took off 0 bases at V and 7 bases at J, with 16 bases between the two ends. In germline, CDR1 is MGHRA, CDR2 YSYEKL. The CDR3 spans 15 residues. This chain's CDR3 is CASSQEPGPRWEQYF. DNA for the CDR3: TGCGCCAGCAGCCAAGAACCCGGACCCAGGTGGGAGCAGTACTTC.

J is TRBJ1-4 and V is TRBV6-6; D is unresolved. The CDR3 has 16 residues. Germline V gives CDR1 MNHNY, CDR2 SVGAGI (reference sequence). The V end was cut by 2 bases, the J end by 3 bases, with 13 bases between. In nucleotides, the CDR3 is TGTGCCAGCAGTTACGATCCCGGGATCGCTAATGAAAAACTGTTTTTT. Translating gives CASSYDPGIANEKLFF.